What follows are 23 T cell receptor beta chains derived from one specimen sequenced in a study of cytomegalovirus exposure and HLA in healthy donors. Method: immunoSEQ multiplex PCR; TCRdb's copy keeps in-frame clones and lacks some. The sample comprises 150,000 or so clones, 89% of which are singletons, and approximately 9.2% rests with the top ten. Material for sequencing was PBMCs. Receptors were obtained from a woman aged 18-29 years in good health and CMV-seropositive.

This chain uses TRBV30 with TRBJ1-1; TRBD1 matches at 8 bases. This CDR3 region has 13 residues. Germline V gene lookup returns CDR1 GTSNPN and CDR2 SVGIG (reference sequence). J gave up 10 bases and V 0 bases, and 7 bases lay outside the gene matches. CDR3 sequence reads: CAWSVGRGQVAFF. The CDR3 DNA is TGTGCCTGGAGTGTAGGCAGGGGGCAGGTAGCTTTCTTT.

CDR3: CASSARPAGGQPQHF. CDR3 in DNA: TGTGCCAGCAGTGCCCGGCCGGCAGGGGGCCAGCCCCAGCATTTT. The chain has TRBV6-1 and TRBJ1-5; TRBD1 matches at 8 bases. The length of the CDR3 is 15 residues. J was trimmed by 7 bases and V by 4 bases; bases with no gene match: 9. Germline CDR1 MNHNS, CDR2 SASEGT.

V usage is TRBV5-1 and J usage is TRBJ1-5; TRBD1 is a possible D gene (5 bases). CDR3 length equals 15 residues. CDR1 and CDR2 from the germline V gene are SGHRS and YFSETQ. The V and J ends lost 0 bases and 7 bases respectively, with 14 bases between them. CDR3 region: CASSLGGEKGQPQHF. In DNA form, the CDR3 reads TGCGCCAGCAGCTTGGGGGGCGAGAAAGGGCAGCCCCAGCATTTT.

The chain uses TRBV6-5 and TRBJ1-2, with 10 bases that match TRBD1. The CDR3 has 13 residues. Per the germline V gene, CDR1 is MNHEY and CDR2 is SVGAGI. J was trimmed by 6 bases and V by 5 bases; bases with no gene match: 3. CDR3 sequence: CASSVGQGNGYTF. The CDR3 DNA reads as TGTGCCAGCAGTGTGGGACAGGGGAATGGCTACACCTTC.

The CDR3 sequence is CASSLVLEEKLFF. CDR3 in DNA: TGTGCCAGCAGCTTGGTGCTAGAGGAAAAACTGTTTTTT. The genes are TRBV5-6 and TRBJ1-4; D call uncertain. The CDR3 is made up of 13 amino acids. The germline V and J ends were trimmed by 0 bases and 8 bases, with 8 bases remaining between them. The germline V gene encodes CDR1 SGHDT and CDR2 YYEEEE.

This chain connects TRBV5-1 to TRBJ1-1, with D unclear. This CDR3 is 14 amino acids long. Trimming left V 7 bases short and J 1 base short, with 14 bases between. Germline loops: CDR1 SGHRS, CDR2 YFSETQ. The CDR3 loop reads CASEEGVGNTEAFF. The CDR3, as DNA: TGCGCCAGCGAAGAGGGAGTGGGGAACACTGAAGCTTTCTTT.

The CDR3 region has the DNA TGTGCCTGGAGTGTTTCAGGGGGGTTCTACGAGCAGTACTTC. It translates to CAWSVSGGFYEQYF. This chain joins TRBV30 and TRBJ2-7; tentative D call: TRBD1 (7 bases). This CDR3 has 14 amino acids. Germline V lookup: CDR1 GTSNPN, CDR2 SVGIG (reference sequence). V was trimmed by 0 bases and J by 3 bases, leaving 12 bases between them.

The chain recombines TRBV11-2 with TRBJ1-2; TRBD1 matches at 8 bases. Germline assignment: CDR1 SGHAT and CDR2 FQNNGV. The length of the CDR3 is 15 residues. The V and J ends lost 4 bases and 4 bases, in that order; junction bases with no gene match: 8. The CDR3 sequence: CASSSFETGAYGYTF. CDR3 coding DNA: TGTGCCAGCAGCTCATTCGAGACAGGGGCCTATGGCTACACCTTC.

The rearrangement links TRBV7-8 to TRBJ2-3; tentatively, D is TRBD1 (5 bases). Germline CDR1 SGHVS, CDR2 FQNEAQ. V was pared by 2 bases and J by 2 bases, with 11 bases between. This CDR3 comprises 15 residues. The CDR3 here is CASSLKQGFTDTQYF. The CDR3 bases are TGTGCCAGCAGCTTAAAGCAGGGCTTCACAGATACGCAGTATTTT.

The genes are TRBV28 and TRBJ2-4; 7 bases agree with TRBD1. This CDR3 spans 18 amino acids. V gave up 2 bases and J gave up 2 bases; unmatched junction bases: 12. Germline CDR1 is MDHEN and CDR2 is SYDVKM. Here the CDR3 reads CASSLDRWGQSTKNIQYF. The CDR3 coding sequence is TGTGCCAGCAGTTTAGATCGTTGGGGACAGTCGACCAAAAACATTCAGTACTTC.

V is TRBV28 and J is TRBJ1-3, with TRBD1 matching over 9 bases. From germline, CDR1 is MDHEN and CDR2 SYDVKM. The V and J ends lost 7 bases and 4 bases, in that order; junction bases with no gene match: 20. This CDR3 contains 19 residues. Here the CDR3 reads CASTFPGQGFAESGNTIYF. DNA of the CDR3: TGTGCCAGCACCTTCCCGGGACAGGGATTCGCCGAATCCGGAAACACCATATATTTT.

The chain joins TRBV2 to TRBJ2-3; D gene ambiguous. This CDR3 has 10 residues. Germline V gene sequence: CDR1 SNHLY, CDR2 FYNNEI. Trimming left V 7 bases short and J 4 bases short, with 3 bases between. The CDR3 DNA sequence: TGTGCCAGCACATCAGATACGCAGTATTTT. Amino acid sequence: CASTSDTQYF.

J is TRBJ1-5 and V is TRBV19; D possibly corresponds to TRBD1 (6 bases). Trimming removed 6 bases at V and 5 bases at J, with 8 bases between. Germline assignment: CDR1 LNHDA and CDR2 SQIVND (reference sequence). The CDR3 length is 12 residues. The DNA for the CDR3 is TGTGCCAGTAGGGCAGGGGATCAGCCCCAGCATTTT. This translates into CASRAGDQPQHF.

J is TRBJ1-1 and V is TRBV7-8, with 7 bases identical to TRBD1. Germline CDR1 and CDR2: SGHVS and FQNEAQ. Germline trimming cut 5 bases from V and 0 bases from J; bases unmatched to any gene: 3. The CDR3 sequence is 14 residues long. The CDR3 coding sequence is TGTGCCAGCAGCCCGGGACAGATGAACACTGAAGCTTTCTTT. Amino acid sequence: CASSPGQMNTEAFF.

J is TRBJ2-3 and V is TRBV5-4; TRBD2 aligns across 9 bases. The CDR3 loop spans 14 amino acids. V lost 0 bases to trimming and J lost 5 bases; unmatched junction nucleotides: 1. Germline V gene sequence: CDR1 SGHNT, CDR2 YYREEE (reference sequence). CDR3 loop: CASSLDSGGDTQYF. The CDR3 DNA follows: TGTGCCAGCAGCTTGGATAGCGGGGGAGATACGCAGTATTTT.

This clone was counted only a few times. The rearrangement uses TRBV19 and TRBJ2-7; 8 bases map to TRBD1. The CDR3 extends over 15 amino acids. Unmatched junction bases numbered 9, after V lost 6 bases and J lost 2 bases. The germline V gene has CDR1 LNHDA and CDR2 SQIVND (reference sequence). Here the CDR3 DNA reads TGTGCCAGTAGGAATCTGGGACAGGAAACCTACGAGCAGTACTTC. Its protein is CASRNLGQETYEQYF.

The genes are TRBV18 and TRBJ2-7; D is unresolved. V was shortened by 0 bases and J by 2 bases, with 11 bases between the two germline ends. CDR1 is KGHSH and CDR2 is LQKENI in the germline V gene. The CDR3 is made up of 15 amino acids. The CDR3 loop is CASSPPPSVPYEQYF. The CDR3 DNA reads as TGTGCCAGCTCACCACCACCCTCGGTCCCCTACGAGCAGTACTTC.

This chain connects TRBV7-9 to TRBJ2-7; 7 positions agree with TRBD1. The CDR3 is made up of 14 amino acids. Trimming took 4 bases from V and 0 from J; bases not matched to a gene: 3. Germline CDR1 SEHNR, CDR2 FQNEAQ (reference sequence). CDR3 DNA: TGTGCCAGCAGCTCAGACAGGGACTCCTACGAGCAGTACTTC. Amino acids: CASSSDRDSYEQYF.

This chain uses TRBV5-1 with TRBJ1-3, with a tentative D call TRBD1 (6 bases). The CDR3 runs 16 residues. From germline, CDR1 is SGHRS and CDR2 YFSETQ. V lost 0 bases and J 0 bases, leaving 10 bases between the germline ends. This chain's CDR3 is CASSLGDIGSGNTIYF. The CDR3 DNA reads as TGCGCCAGCAGCTTGGGGGACATCGGCTCTGGAAACACCATATATTTT.

This clone was observed once. The DNA for the CDR3 is TGTGCCAGCAGTTTCCAGGGCACTGAAGCTTTCTTT. Encoded protein: CASSFQGTEAFF. This chain uses TRBV27 with TRBJ1-1; D perhaps matches TRBD1 (5 bases). CDR1 MNHEY and CDR2 SMNVEV come from the germline V gene (reference sequence). The CDR3 consists of 12 residues. The V end lost 3 bases, the J end lost 4 bases, and 6 bases lay between the germline ends.

The rearrangement links TRBV14 to TRBJ1-2, with TRBD1 matching 9 bases. Trimming at V came to 0 bases and at J to 5 bases, leaving 10 bases not matched to a gene. Germline CDR1 reads SGHDN; CDR2 reads FVKESK. The CDR3 is 17 amino acids. This CDR3 reads CASSQDGGTGTGYGYTF. The CDR3 DNA follows: TGTGCCAGCAGCCAAGATGGGGGCACCGGGACAGGGTATGGCTACACCTTC.

The rearrangement joins TRBV28 to TRBJ1-6, with D possibly TRBD1 on 5 matching bases. V lost 1 base and J lost 16, with 23 bases in between. Germline values: CDR1 MDHEN, CDR2 SYDVKM. This CDR3 has 16 amino acids. This CDR3 is CASSLSTSPRAPGLHF. CDR3 bases: TGTGCCAGCAGTTTATCTACTTCTCCCAGGGCCCCTGGGCTCCACTTT.

This clone has a handful of counts. V and J are TRBV18 and TRBJ1-2; 8 bases map to TRBD1. The ends lost 6 bases at V and 2 bases at J; junction bases unmatched: 8. From germline, CDR1 is KGHSH and CDR2 LQKENI. The CDR3 runs 15 residues. The CDR3 reads CASSPGQGWNYGYTF. In nucleotides, the CDR3 is TGTGCCAGCTCGCCAGGACAGGGATGGAACTATGGCTACACCTTC.